The sequence of this T cell receptor beta chain was determined in a study of control samples from healthy donors and cancer patients (dated by TCRdb to about 2020). CDR1 SQVTM and CDR2 ANQGSEA are derived from the germline V gene. V drops 4 bases and J drops 8 bases, leaving 5 bases in between. Its CDR3 holds 10 amino acids, cysteine through phenylalanine. Only CDR3 DNA is held: 30 bases, read in frame from base 1. To note about this clone: This clone's antigen is unknown. No quality values exist for individual bases; no much larger clone is one base distant.

Libraries came from the immunoSEQ multiplex PCR assay. In TCRdb, the immuneACCESS table is reduced to in-frame sequences with V and J assigned. These tables do not hold every clone; where another copy was compared, an unresolved V gene accounts for under half, and the others remain unexplained. The sample has about 79,000 clones on record, approximately 93% of them singletons. The top ten constitute around 1.3% of the sample. The rearranged segments are TRBV29-1 and TRBJ2-2, with the D segment identity uncertain. The sample taken for sequencing was PBMCs. The TCR originated in a woman aged 40 to 50 with lung cancer. The CDR3: CSVGAGELFF. The sequenced DNA is TGCAGCGTTGGAGCAGGGGAGCTGTTTTTT.